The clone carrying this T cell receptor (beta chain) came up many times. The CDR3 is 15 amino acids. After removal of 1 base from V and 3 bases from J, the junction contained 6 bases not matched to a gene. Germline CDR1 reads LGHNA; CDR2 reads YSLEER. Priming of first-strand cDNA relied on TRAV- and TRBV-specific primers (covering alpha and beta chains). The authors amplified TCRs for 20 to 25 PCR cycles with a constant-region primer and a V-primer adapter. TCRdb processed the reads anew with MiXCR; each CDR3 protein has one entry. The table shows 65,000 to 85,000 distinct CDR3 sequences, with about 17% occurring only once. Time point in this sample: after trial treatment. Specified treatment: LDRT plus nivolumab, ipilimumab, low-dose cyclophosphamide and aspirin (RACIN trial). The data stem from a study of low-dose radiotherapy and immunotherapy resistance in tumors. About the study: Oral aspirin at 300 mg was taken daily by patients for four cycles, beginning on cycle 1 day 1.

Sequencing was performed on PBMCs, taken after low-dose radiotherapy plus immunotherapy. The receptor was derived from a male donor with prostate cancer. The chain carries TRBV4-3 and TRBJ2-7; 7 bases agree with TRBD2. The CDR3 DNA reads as TGCGCCAGCAGCCAAGCCCGCGGGGGTAACTACGAGCAGTACTTC. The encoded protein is CASSQARGGNYEQYF.